Presented here are 18 T cell receptor beta chains from one specimen sequenced in a study of blood T cell repertoires in COVID-19. Measured with immunoSEQ multiplex PCR; TCRdb has only the in-frame clones, and not every one. In the table there are approximately 220,000 clones, about four fifths of which are singletons. The sequencing sample was made of PBMCs or T cells enriched from blood (not recorded which). These receptors all stem from a woman in her forties or fifties who had been exposed to COVID-19.

This clone appeared once. The CDR3 spells CASSLVNGELFF. Written as DNA, the CDR3 is TGCGCCAGCAGCTTGGTAAACGGGGAGCTGTTTTTT. V and J are TRBV5-1 and TRBJ2-2; no firm D call. The CDR3 extends over 12 amino acids. V gave up 0 bases and J gave up 7 bases, with 4 bases separating them. CDR1 is SGHRS, CDR2 YFSETQ, per germline.

The rearrangement joins TRBV18 to TRBJ1-2; 7 nucleotides agree with TRBD1. With 3 bases clipped from V and 7 bases from J, the junction kept 5 bases outside the gene matches. The germline CDR1 and CDR2 sequences are KGHSH and LQKENI. The CDR3 is made up of 13 amino acids. The CDR3, as DNA: TGTGCCAGCTCACCCCCCACAGGGGTTGGCTACACCTTC. Translating it yields CASSPPTGVGYTF.

CDR3 residues: CATQEGRNTIYF. The CDR3 DNA reads as TGTGCCACCCAGGAAGGAAGAAACACCATATATTTT. This chain joins TRBV19 and TRBJ1-3; the D is unclear. This CDR3 is 12 amino acids long. Trimming took off 10 bases at V and 5 bases at J, with 12 bases between the two ends. Germline-derived CDR1 and CDR2 are LNHDA and SQIVND (reference sequence).

J is TRBJ2-7 and V is TRBV4-3; perhaps TRBD2 as D (5 bases). With 0 bases removed from V and 0 bases from J, the gap between germline ends came to 9 bases. Germline values: CDR1 LGHNA, CDR2 YSLEER. There are 15 residues in the CDR3. The CDR3, as DNA: TGCGCCAGCAGCCAAGATTGGGGAGCCTCCTACGAGCAGTACTTC. This sequence encodes CASSQDWGASYEQYF.

V is TRBV12-3 or TRBV12-4 and J is TRBJ1-2; D possibly corresponds to TRBD1 (5 bases). Between the trimmed V and J ends, which lost 3 bases and 2 bases, there was a span of 7 bases. CDR3 length: 13 residues. The CDR3 loop reads CASSLRTNYGYTF. The CDR3 DNA follows: TGTGCCAGCAGTTTGAGGACAAACTATGGCTACACCTTC.

J is TRBJ2-1 and V is TRBV3-1 (or the pseudogene TRBV3-2); 11 bases match TRBD2. Per the germline V gene, CDR1 is LGHDT and CDR2 is YNNKEL (reference sequence). V was pared by 4 bases and J by 9 bases, with 2 bases of the junction left unmatched. The length of the CDR3 is 13 residues. As DNA, the CDR3 is TGTGCCAGCAGCCGGGGGACTAGCGGTGAGCAGTTCTTC. This gives the protein CASSRGTSGEQFF.

This clone has just one count. This CDR3 reads CASSIVVGGGNQPQHF. The DNA for the CDR3 is TGTGCCAGTAGTATCGTCGTGGGCGGGGGCAATCAGCCCCAGCATTTT. This chain links TRBV19 with TRBJ1-5; unclear D gene. Germline V CDR1 and CDR2: LNHDA, SQIVND (reference sequence). The CDR3 loop spans 16 amino acids. Trimming cost V 3 bases and J 2 bases, with 14 bases left between them.

There are a few counts of this clone. V is TRBV6-5 and J is TRBJ1-1, with TRBD1 matching 8 bases. Trimming took 5 bases from V and 0 from J; bases not matched to a gene: 2. The CDR3 is made up of 14 amino acids. The germline CDR1 and CDR2 sequences are MNHEY and SVGAGI. This chain's CDR3 is CASSRDRMNTEAFF. CDR3 nucleotide sequence: TGTGCCAGCAGTAGGGACAGGATGAACACTGAAGCTTTCTTT.

The chain employs TRBV15 and TRBJ1-6, with D uncertain. CDR3 size: 13 residues. V was cut by 0 bases and J by 9 bases, with 6 bases left in between. The germline V gene has CDR1 LNHNV and CDR2 YYDKDF (reference sequence). The DNA for the CDR3 is TGTGCCACCAGCAGAGATGGCTTTTCACCCCTCCACTTT. Amino acid sequence: CATSRDGFSPLHF.

The chain couples TRBV18 to TRBJ1-4, with TRBD1 as a possible D gene (6 bases). Trimming removed 6 bases at V and 7 bases at J, with 15 bases between. CDR1 is KGHSH and CDR2 is LQKENI in the germline V gene. The CDR3 has 14 amino acids. The CDR3 protein is CASSVRGRGEKLFF. DNA of the CDR3: TGTGCCAGCTCGGTCAGGGGCCGCGGTGAAAAACTGTTTTTT.

The genes are TRBV5-4 and TRBJ1-1; D remains unclear. The CDR3 consists of 12 residues. Germline V gene lookup returns CDR1 SGHNT and CDR2 YYREEE (reference sequence). V shed 4 bases and J shed 5 bases, with 9 bases lying between them. Here the CDR3 reads CASSPSGTEAFF. DNA of the CDR3: TGTGCCAGCAGCCCCAGCGGAACTGAAGCTTTCTTT. The complete variable domain, with remaining parts taken from reference TRBV5-4 and TRBJ1-1, reads ETGVTQSPTHLIKTRGQQVTLRCSSQSGHNTVSWYQQALGQGPQFIFQYYREEENGRGNFPPRFSGLQFPNYSSELNVNALELDDSALYLCASSPSGTEAFFGQGTRLTVV.

The chain has TRBV6-2 or TRBV6-3 and TRBJ1-2; 7 bases are a match to TRBD1. The junction had 16 bases not matched to a gene; V was cut back by 6 bases and J by 6 bases. This CDR3 is built from 16 residues. Germline V lookup: CDR1 MNHEY, CDR2 SVGEGT. The CDR3 DNA sequence: TGTGCCAGCAGCACCCAGGAGACAGGGTATGGAGATGGCTACACCTTC. It specifies CASSTQETGYGDGYTF.

This clone came up a few times. V usage is TRBV2 and J usage is TRBJ2-1; 7 positions match TRBD1. Germline values: CDR1 SNHLY, CDR2 FYNNEI. The CDR3 extends over 15 amino acids. V lost 6 bases and J lost 0; bases outside the gene matches: 5. CDR3 region: CASSRDRSSYNEQFF. The CDR3 region has the DNA TGTGCCAGCAGCCGGGACAGATCCTCCTACAATGAGCAGTTCTTC.

This clone appeared a few times. V usage is TRBV19 and J usage is TRBJ2-7, with 8 bases aligning to TRBD1. The CDR3 spans 14 residues. The germline gives CDR1 LNHDA, CDR2 SQIVND (reference sequence). After removal of 2 bases from V and 7 bases from J, the junction contained 7 bases not matched to a gene. This CDR3 reads CASSIKTGAGEQYF. Here the CDR3 DNA reads TGTGCCAGTAGTATAAAGACAGGGGCAGGGGAGCAGTACTTC.

The genes are TRBV18 and TRBJ2-3; tentatively, D is TRBD2 (5 bases). This CDR3 is built from 17 residues. In germline, CDR1 is KGHSH, CDR2 LQKENI. V shed 3 bases and J shed 2 bases, with 18 bases lying between them. The CDR3 region has the DNA TGTGCCAGCTCACCCCCGGGGATACAGCGAGCCACAGATACGCAGTATTTT. It yields the protein CASSPPGIQRATDTQYF.

J is TRBJ1-6 and V is TRBV9, with D uncertain. The CDR3 spans 17 residues. Germline CDR1 is SGDLS and CDR2 is YYNGEE. Trimming removed 2 bases at V and 0 bases at J, with 12 bases between. The CDR3: CASSVGGGGSYNSPLHF. The CDR3 nucleotides are TGTGCCAGCAGCGTTGGAGGAGGAGGCTCCTATAATTCACCCCTCCACTTT.

This clone was detected once. V is TRBV28 and J is TRBJ2-1, with 9 nucleotides matching TRBD2. V was pared by 7 bases and J by 7 bases, with 11 bases of the junction left unmatched. This CDR3 comprises 15 residues. Germline V lookup: CDR1 MDHEN, CDR2 SYDVKM. The chain's CDR3 is CASIPRVAGVNEQFF. In DNA form, the CDR3 reads TGTGCCAGCATACCACGCGTAGCGGGGGTTAATGAGCAGTTCTTC.

The V gene is TRBV27, the J gene TRBJ2-7, with D perhaps matching TRBD2 (5 bases). V lost 5 bases and J lost 7, with 15 bases in between. This CDR3 comprises 13 residues. The germline CDR1 and CDR2 sequences are MNHEY and SMNVEV (reference sequence). The CDR3 sequence: CASSTRDPGEQYF. CDR3 nucleotide sequence: TGTGCCAGCAGTACCCGGGATCCGGGGGAGCAGTACTTC.